The T cell receptor beta chain described here comes from a study of follicular helper T cells after annual influenza vaccination. Study-level points and caveats: Each annual vaccination recalled recurring oligoclonal ICOS+CD38+ cTfh clonotypes.

The table came from immunoSEQ multiplex PCR; TCRdb's copy has only in-frame clones and leaves some out. The sample shows approximately 13,000 clones, about 78% of them seen only once. Time point specified: 2014-2015 season, pre-vaccination. Vaccine contraindications, substance abuse, HIV/AIDS, active malignancy and active illness excluded donors. With 0 bases removed from V and 7 bases from J, the gap between germline ends came to 14 bases. Germline lookup yields CDR1 SGHRS and CDR2 YFSETQ. The CDR3 extends over 15 amino acids. As for this clone: The antigen is not known.

This receptor was identified in an adult who received the influenza vaccine. J is TRBJ1-3 and V is TRBV5-1, with no clear D. This sample comprised CXCR5- memory CD4+ T cells sorted from blood, obtained on the day of influenza vaccination. Here the CDR3 DNA reads TGCGCCAGCAGCTTGGATACGGCATTTCGGAACACCATATATTTT. It codes for CASSLDTAFRNTIYF.